The rows below give T cell receptor beta chains drawn from one sample of a study of T cell changes during pregnancy in multiple sclerosis. Sequenced by immunoSEQ multiplex PCR; TCRdb stores in-frame clones only, minus some. Of approximately 37,000 clones in the sample, 75% to 95% are singletons; the top ten hold more than 0.3%. The material sequenced was CD4+ T cells from peripheral blood mononuclear cells, taken in the third trimester of pregnancy. These receptors were taken from a female donor in good health, enrolled as a control in a pregnancy study. The CDR3 runs from the conserved cysteine through the conserved F or W. Fields, in order: clone size, D gene, J gene, V gene, CDR3 DNA, CDR3 protein. D genes are given only for firm matches. For some rows the clone size is stated as once, few or many, or as a class when expanded; others skip it.

once	-	TRBJ2-5	TRBV28	TGTGCCAGCACTAGCCCAGGATTGATAGAGACCCAGTACTTC	CASTSPGLIETQYF
-	TRBD2	TRBJ2-1	TRBV5-4	TGTGCCAGCAGCTTTAAGCTAGCGGGAGGTGTGGATGAGCAGTTCTTC	CASSFKLAGGVDEQFF
-	-	TRBJ1-5	TRBV19	TGTGCCAGTAGTAGGGAGGGGGACACCAATCAGCCCCAGCATTTT	CASSREGDTNQPQHF
-	TRBD2	TRBJ2-5	TRBV19	TGTGCCAGTAGTGCTCAGGGCCCCGGGGGGCAAGAGACCCAGTACTTC	CASSAQGPGGQETQYF
-	-	TRBJ2-3	TRBV27	TGTGCCAGCAGTTTTGGGCGGGGCCTAGGCCGAGATACGCAGTATTTT	CASSFGRGLGRDTQYF
few	-	TRBJ2-3	TRBV18	TGTGCCAGCTCACCACGTGGTAGCGGAGACACAGATACGCAGTATTTT	CASSPRGSGDTDTQYF
-	TRBD1	TRBJ2-3	TRBV4-2	TGTGCCAGCAGGGCGACAGGGGGTAGCGCAGATACGCAGTATTTT	CASRATGGSADTQYF
-	-	TRBJ2-1	TRBV15	TGTGCCACCAGAAGGATTCCTCTAGATGAGCAGTTCTTC	CATRRIPLDEQFF
-	-	TRBJ2-6	TRBV19	TGTGCCAGTAGCCCCCTCAGGCAGGGGTTATCTGGGGCCAACGTCCTGACTTTC	CASSPLRQGLSGANVLTF
-	-	TRBJ2-6	TRBV30	TGTGCCTGGAGTAAGAGTAGCTCTGGGGCCAACGTCCTGACTTTC	CAWSKSSSGANVLTF
few	-	TRBJ1-1	TRBV19	TGTGCCAGTAGTCTGCAGCGGTACACTGAAGCTTTCTTT	CASSLQRYTEAFF
few	TRBD2	TRBJ2-1	TRBV5-8	TGTGCCAGCAGCTTGAGTTGGCGGGGGGGCTACGAGCAGTTCTTC	CASSLSWRGGYEQFF
-	TRBD1	TRBJ1-1	TRBV2	TGTGCCAGCAGTGGACAGGGGAACACTGAAGCTTTCTTT	CASSGQGNTEAFF
-	-	TRBJ1-1	TRBV9	TGTGCCAGCAGCGTAGGGGCGGGGGCAATCGGCACTGAAGCTTTCTTT	CASSVGAGAIGTEAFF
-	-	TRBJ2-7	TRBV4-1	TGCGCCAGCAGCCAAGACCGGTGGGCTAGCATCGACGAGCAGTACTTC	CASSQDRWASIDEQYF
-	-	TRBJ2-5	TRBV6-1	TGTGCCGGCAACTCGGGACTCCCCCCCGAGACCCAGTACTTC	CAGNSGLPPETQYF
-	TRBD1	TRBJ2-5	TRBV7-9	TGTGCCAGCAGCTCTAGGGGGACAGGCCCTAAACAAGAGACCCAGTACTTC	CASSSRGTGPKQETQYF
few	-	TRBJ1-5	TRBV6-5	TGTGCCAGCAGTTCGACAGAGGGCAATCAGCCCCAGCATTTT	CASSSTEGNQPQHF
-	-	TRBJ2-1	TRBV5-8	TGTGCCAGCCCCCGAGGACAGACACTTTACAATGAGCAGTTCTTC	CASPRGQTLYNEQFF
-	TRBD2	TRBJ2-1	TRBV19	TGTGCCAGTAATCTAGCGGGAGCGAGTAACAATGAGCAGTTCTTC	CASNLAGASNNEQFF
-	TRBD1	TRBJ1-2	TRBV10-3	TGTGCCATCAGTGGAACTCAGGGGGCCGATGGCTACACCTTC	CAISGTQGADGYTF
-	-	TRBJ2-7	TRBV6-1	TGTGCCAGCAGTGTTGGTAGTGCCTACGAGCAGTACTTC	CASSVGSAYEQYF
-	-	TRBJ2-2	TRBV7-9	TGTGCCAGCAGCTCCCTGGCAGGGCTTAATCCGAACTCCGGGGAGCTGTTTTTT	CASSSLAGLNPNSGELFF
-	TRBD2	TRBJ2-5	TRBV7-7	TGTGCTAGCAGCTTAGGCCTGTACGGGGGGGGCCGGGAGACCCAGTACTTC	CASSLGLYGGGRETQYF
few	TRBD1	TRBJ1-1	TRBV6-5	TGTGCCAGCAGTTACTCGGTTTCGGCAGGGGGAGGTGAAGCTTTCTTT	CASSYSVSAGGGEAFF
-	TRBD2	TRBJ2-3	TRBV5-1	TGCGCCAGCCGCCCGACTAGCGTTGGGACAGATACGCAGTATTTT	CASRPTSVGTDTQYF
-	TRBD1	TRBJ2-2	TRBV5-5	TGTGCCAGCAGCCGGTGGGACAGACAGAACACCGGGGAGCTGTTTTTT	CASSRWDRQNTGELFF
-	-	TRBJ2-3	TRBV5-6	TGTGCCAGCAGCTTGGGGGAGGCAGATACGCAGTATTTT	CASSLGEADTQYF
-	TRBD2	TRBJ2-5	TRBV5-4	TGTGCCAGCAGAGTAGCGGGGGGGCCTCGGGAGACCCAGTACTTC	CASRVAGGPRETQYF
-	TRBD1	TRBJ2-7	TRBV6-1	TGTGCCAGCAGAGGGACAGGGGGTTTCTACGAGCAGTACTTC	CASRGTGGFYEQYF
-	TRBD2	TRBJ2-7	TRBV18	TGTGCCAGCTCACCAGCTAGCGGGGTCTACGAGCAGTACTTC	CASSPASGVYEQYF
-	TRBD1	TRBJ1-1	TRBV10-3	TGTGCCATCAGTGACCCGGGACAGTACACTGAAGCTTTCTTT	CAISDPGQYTEAFF
once	-	TRBJ2-7	TRBV28	TGTGCCAGCAGTGGTCCGGGAATTTACGAGCAGTACTTC	CASSGPGIYEQYF
-	-	TRBJ1-2	TRBV9	TGTGCCAGCAGCGTTGGAGGGGGGGGCTATGGCTACACCTTC	CASSVGGGGYGYTF
-	-	TRBJ1-1	TRBV27	TGTGCCAGCAGTAACCTACAGGGGAACACTGAAGCTTTCTTT	CASSNLQGNTEAFF
-	TRBD1	TRBJ2-6	TRBV5-6	TGTGCCAGCAGCTTCCGACAGGGAGCGAAGAGGGCCAACGTCCTGACTTTC	CASSFRQGAKRANVLTF
-	TRBD1	TRBJ1-2	TRBV7-9	TGTGCCAGCAGCACAGCAGCAGGGGGAAGGTATGGCTACACCTTC	CASSTAAGGRYGYTF
-	-	TRBJ2-2	TRBV19	TGTGCCAGTAGTTTGGCGGGGAGTACCGGGGAGCTGTTTTTT	CASSLAGSTGELFF
-	TRBD1	TRBJ2-7	TRBV11-1	TGTGCCAGCAGCTTACAGTTTGGGACAGCATACGAGCAGTACTTC	CASSLQFGTAYEQYF
-	-	TRBJ2-7	TRBV28	TGTGCCAGCAGTTCCCGGGGGTCCTACGAGCAGTACTTC	CASSSRGSYEQYF
-	TRBD2	TRBJ2-1	TRBV2	TGTGCCAGCCTTACTAGACTAGCTGGTCGCAATGAGCAGTTCTTC	CASLTRLAGRNEQFF
-	-	TRBJ2-1	TRBV4-2	TGTGCCAGCAGCCAAGATAAGGGGTCTGTTCAGGGTTACGAGCAGTTCTTC	CASSQDKGSVQGYEQFF
-	TRBD1	TRBJ2-7	TRBV5-1	TGCGCCAGCAGCTTACTTCCCGGGACAGGCCCCTACGAGCAGTACTTC	CASSLLPGTGPYEQYF
-	-	TRBJ1-2	TRBV5-1	TGCGCCAGCAGCTTACAGGGAGATGGCTACACCTTC	CASSLQGDGYTF
-	TRBD2	TRBJ2-1	TRBV4-2	TGTGCCAGCAGCCAAGAAGCTAGCGGGAGTAGTGAGCAGTTCTTC	CASSQEASGSSEQFF
-	TRBD1	TRBJ2-5	TRBV5-1	TGCGCCAGCAGCTTGGGGACAGGGGTTGAGACCCAGTACTTC	CASSLGTGVETQYF
-	-	TRBJ2-3	TRBV5-5	TGTGCCAGCAGCTTTGGGGGGTACACAGATACGCAGTATTTT	CASSFGGYTDTQYF
-	-	TRBJ2-3	TRBV9	TGTGCCAGCAGCGTACTAGCTAGCGCGGTCACAGATACGCAGTATTTT	CASSVLASAVTDTQYF